The 18 T cell receptor beta chains listed next were all sequenced from one sample in a study of T cell responses to AZD1222 COVID-19 vaccine. Generated by immunoSEQ multiplex PCR, the TCRdb table keeps only in-frame clones and is missing some. The sample has 90,000 to 95,000 clones; approximately 90% are singletons. Sequencing used peripheral blood, obtained on day 0 of AZD1222 vaccination. The receptors shown here come from an adult in good health.

The V gene is TRBV7-9, the J gene TRBJ1-1, with D possibly TRBD1 on 6 matching bases. Looked up from germline, CDR1 is SEHNR and CDR2 is FQNEAQ (reference sequence). Trimming pared 4 bases from V and 5 bases from J, leaving 17 bases between. The CDR3 consists of 15 residues. The CDR3 protein is CASSSGSGARTEAFF. The CDR3 coding sequence is TGTGCCAGCAGCTCAGGGTCGGGGGCGCGTACTGAAGCTTTCTTT.

The chain links TRBV6-5 to TRBJ1-2; no clear D. The CDR3 contains 13 residues. V shed 6 bases and J shed 2 bases, with 10 bases lying between them. The V gene's germline CDR1 is MNHEY and CDR2 SVGAGI. The CDR3 coding sequence is TGTGCCAGCAGCCCGGAAGGAAACTATGGCTACACCTTC. Protein product: CASSPEGNYGYTF.

This sequence joins TRBV6-6 and TRBJ1-3; no definite D call. The CDR3 extends over 20 amino acids. V gave up 6 bases and J gave up 0 bases, with 27 bases separating them. Germline lookup yields CDR1 MNHNY and CDR2 SVGAGI (reference sequence). Written as DNA, the CDR3 is TGTGCCAGCAGCAAAACAGATCCCCGGGTGGAGGCGCGCTCTGGAAACACCATATATTTT. Translating gives CASSKTDPRVEARSGNTIYF.

The chain couples TRBV9 to TRBJ1-5; D is possibly TRBD1 (5 bases). CDR3 length equals 15 residues. Germline values: CDR1 SGDLS, CDR2 YYNGEE. Trimming shortened V by 3 bases and J by 5 bases, and 15 bases separated the two germline ends. CDR3 protein: CASSASPGVDQPQHF. The CDR3 DNA sequence: TGTGCCAGCAGCGCCTCCCCGGGGGTGGATCAGCCCCAGCATTTT.

The gene calls are TRBV7-9 and TRBJ1-2; D is ambiguous. CDR1 and CDR2 (germline): SEHNR, FQNEAQ (reference sequence). V lost 1 base to trimming and J lost 8 bases, with 11 bases between them. The CDR3 runs to 13 residues. The CDR3 loop is CASSLGQFGGYTF. CDR3 coding DNA: TGTGCCAGCAGCTTAGGGCAGTTCGGAGGCTACACCTTC.

The rearrangement uses TRBV12-3 or TRBV12-4 and TRBJ2-1; the D is unclear. The length of the CDR3 is 12 residues. V was pared by 7 bases and J by 8 bases, with 12 bases between. In nucleotides, the CDR3 is TGTGCCAGCAACAGTGCCGTCGATGAGCAGTTCTTC. This encodes CASNSAVDEQFF.

This chain links TRBV4-3 with TRBJ2-1, with 7 bases identical to TRBD1. With V trimmed by 4 bases and J by 8 bases, 8 bases remained unmatched. The CDR3 is made up of 14 amino acids. Germline V gene sequence: CDR1 LGHNA, CDR2 YSLEER. Written as DNA, the CDR3 is TGCGCCAGCAGCCTTCAGAGGGGGCCCCATGAGCAGTTCTTC. Protein product: CASSLQRGPHEQFF.

This clone was seen a handful of times. This chain connects TRBV7-2 to TRBJ2-5; D may be TRBD2 (6 bases). The CDR3 loop spans 14 amino acids. Germline CDR1 and CDR2: SGHTA and FQGNSA. Trimming cost V 4 bases and J 2 bases, with 11 bases left between them. DNA for the CDR3: TGTGCCAGCAGCTCCAGGCGGGGTCAAGAGACCCAGTACTTC. Translation: CASSSRRGQETQYF.

V is TRBV4-1 and J is TRBJ1-4; D not certain. The CDR3 spans 12 residues. The V end was cut by 4 bases, the J end by 5 bases, with 5 bases between. Germline assignment: CDR1 MGHRA and CDR2 YSYEKL. This chain's CDR3 is CASSRVNEKLFF. The CDR3 nucleotides are TGCGCCAGCAGCCGCGTGAATGAAAAACTGTTTTTT.

Written as DNA, the CDR3 is TGTGCCAGCAGCTTAGGGGGATGGGATGAGCAGTTCTTC. Amino acid sequence: CASSLGGWDEQFF. The genes are TRBV7-9 and TRBJ2-1; D is ambiguous. With 1 base removed from V and 8 bases from J, the gap between germline ends came to 9 bases. The CDR3 runs to 13 residues. Looked up from germline, CDR1 is SEHNR and CDR2 is FQNEAQ (reference sequence).

In this sample, this clone turned up a few times. The genes are TRBV2 and TRBJ1-5; D unresolved. Deletions cut 4 bases from V and 0 bases from J, with 13 bases between. The length of the CDR3 is 16 residues. CDR1 and CDR2 from the germline V gene are SNHLY and FYNNEI. In DNA form, the CDR3 reads TGTGCCAGCAGTGTCCGCCGAGGAGATAGCAATCAGCCCCAGCATTTT. Encoded protein: CASSVRRGDSNQPQHF. The full variable domain, its missing parts supplied by reference TRBV2 and TRBJ1-5, is EPEVTQTPSHQVTQMGQEVILRCVPISNHLYFYWYRQILGQKVEFLVSFYNNEISEKSEIFDDQFSVERPDGSNFTLKIRSTKLEDSAMYFCASSVRRGDSNQPQHFGDGTRLSIL.

The J gene is TRBJ1-5, the V gene TRBV19; tentative D call: TRBD1 (5 bases). V was cut by 8 bases and J by 6 bases, with 14 bases left in between. There are 13 residues in the CDR3. CDR1 LNHDA and CDR2 SQIVND come from the germline V gene (reference sequence). The CDR3 is CASSTQGGQPQHF. The CDR3 DNA reads TGTGCCAGTTCTACGCAGGGCGGTCAGCCCCAGCATTTT.

This chain uses TRBV7-9 with TRBJ2-2; tentative D call: TRBD2 (7 bases). The CDR3 has 17 residues. CDR1 SEHNR and CDR2 FQNEAQ come from the germline V gene (reference sequence). Deletions cut 6 bases from V and 0 bases from J, with 17 bases between. CDR3 residues: CASSQVRGGPNTGELFF. CDR3 nucleotides: TGTGCCAGCAGTCAAGTCCGCGGGGGCCCGAACACCGGGGAGCTGTTTTTT.

This clone was counted between two and nine times. The CDR3 loop is CSVLDTEAFF. CDR3 nucleotides: TGCAGCGTTTTGGACACTGAAGCTTTCTTT. The V and J genes are TRBV29-1 and TRBJ1-1; D uncertain. Trimming took off 5 bases at V and 3 bases at J, with 4 bases between the two ends. Germline CDR1 reads SQVTM; CDR2 reads ANQGSEA. This CDR3 comprises 10 residues.

About this clone: One junction end disagrees with the germline gene, perhaps due to a read error. V and J are TRBV6-5 and TRBJ2-1; possible D gene TRBD2, 6 bases. This CDR3 is 12 amino acids long. CDR1 and CDR2 (germline): MNHEY, SVGAGI. CDR3 in amino acids: CASGGRYSEQFF. DNA for the CDR3: TGTGCCAGCGGGGGGAGGTACAGTGAGCAGTTCTTC.

The chain joins TRBV9 to TRBJ2-3; 10 nucleotides match TRBD2. The CDR3 spans 16 residues. J gave up 3 bases and V 2 bases, and 6 bases lay outside the gene matches. CDR1 is SGDLS and CDR2 is YYNGEE in the germline V gene. The CDR3 sequence: CASSVLAGVLTDTQYF. The CDR3 coding sequence is TGTGCCAGCAGCGTGCTAGCGGGAGTTTTAACAGATACGCAGTATTTT. Supplemented by reference TRBV9 and TRBJ2-3, the full variable domain reads DSGVTQTPKHLITATGQRVTLRCSPRSGDLSVYWYQQSLDQGLQFLIQYYNGEERAKGNILERFSAQQFPDLHSELNLSSLELGDSALYFCASSVLAGVLTDTQYFGPGTRLTVL.

This clone was observed a single time. The chain couples TRBV7-2 to TRBJ2-7; 8 nucleotides agree with TRBD2. V gave up 4 bases and J gave up 6 bases; unmatched junction bases: 8. This CDR3 spans 14 amino acids. CDR1 and CDR2 (germline): SGHTA, FQGNSA. CDR3 protein: CASSSGGLRSEQYF. The CDR3 DNA is TGTGCCAGCAGCTCGGGGGGGCTCAGAAGCGAGCAGTACTTC.

CDR3 nucleotide sequence: TGTGCCAGCAGTGAATGGGATAACTATGGCTACACCTTC. The encoded protein is CASSEWDNYGYTF. This sequence joins TRBV25-1 and TRBJ1-2; D remains unclear. The CDR3 contains 13 residues. V dropped 1 base and J dropped 1 base, with 4 bases sitting between them. Per the germline V gene, CDR1 is MGHDK and CDR2 is SYGVNS.